Each of the 24 T cell receptor beta chains below was sequenced from the same sample in a study of response to subunit inactivated influenza vaccine. One entry per CDR3 protein results from TCRdb running MiXCR on the RT-PCR reads. This table has about 180,000 distinct CDR3 sequences, about 9.3% appearing once. The sequenced sample was non-naive T cells sorted from PBMCs, obtained on the day of vaccination. The origin of the receptors is a man aged 45-60 years who received an inactivated influenza vaccine.

J is TRBJ2-1 and V is TRBV4-2; unclear D gene. Per germline, CDR1 LGHNA and CDR2 YNFKEQ. There are 16 residues in the CDR3. The V and J ends lost 5 bases and 2 bases respectively, with 16 bases between them. DNA of the CDR3: TGTGCCAGCAGCGCAATGGCCGCGCCCACCTACAATGAGCAGTTCTTC. Translation: CASSAMAAPTYNEQFF.

The sample holds many counts of this clonotype. The chain is built from TRBV7-9 and TRBJ2-1; D perhaps matches TRBD2 (6 bases). Germline V gene sequence: CDR1 SEHNR, CDR2 FQNEAQ (reference sequence). Trimming took off 3 bases at V and 3 bases at J, with 12 bases between the two ends. CDR3 length: 15 amino acids. The CDR3 loop reads CASSFGGLNYNEQFF. The CDR3 region has the DNA TGTGCCAGCAGCTTTGGGGGACTCAACTACAATGAGCAGTTCTTC.

Comments on this clonotype: One end of the junction fails to match germline, which may point to a read error. The genes are TRBV25-1 and TRBJ2-2; 8 bases map to TRBD2. The CDR3 contains 16 residues. Germline CDR1 is MGHDK and CDR2 is SYGVNS. This CDR3 is CAGSPLGGGNTGELFF. The CDR3 DNA sequence: TGTGCCGGCAGTCCCCTCGGGGGGGGAAACACCGGGGAGCTGTTTTTT.

This clonotype was picked up many times. The genes are TRBV7-2 and TRBJ1-6, with 7 bases matching TRBD1. CDR3 size: 16 residues. Per the germline V gene, CDR1 is SGHTA and CDR2 is FQGNSA. With 3 bases clipped from V and 7 bases from J, the junction kept 9 bases outside the gene matches. The chain's CDR3 is CASSLRFDRVNSPLHF. The CDR3 nucleotides read TGTGCCAGCAGCTTGCGCTTTGACAGGGTGAATTCACCCCTCCACTTT.

This clonotype occurred many times. The chain carries TRBV9 and TRBJ2-7; D not certain. V was trimmed by 4 bases and J by 1 base, leaving 9 bases between them. CDR1 SGDLS and CDR2 YYNGEE come from the germline V gene. CDR3 length: 13 residues. The CDR3 reads CASSPSLSYEQYF. DNA of the CDR3: TGTGCCAGCAGCCCTTCTCTATCCTACGAGCAGTACTTC.

This chain joins TRBV19 and TRBJ2-5; possibly TRBD2 for D (5 bases). This CDR3 has 15 amino acids. Germline V lookup: CDR1 LNHDA, CDR2 SQIVND (reference sequence). The V end was cut by 8 bases, the J end by 5 bases, with 21 bases between. CDR3 bases: TGTGCCAGTTCCCTCGGGGTCTCTCTGAGGGAGACCCAGTACTTC. Translating gives CASSLGVSLRETQYF.

The chain carries TRBV30 and TRBJ2-1, with 7 positions matching TRBD1. The V gene end was trimmed by 2 bases and the J gene end by 6 bases; junction bases not matched to a gene: 4. The CDR3 runs 13 residues. From germline, CDR1 is GTSNPN and CDR2 SVGIG (reference sequence). The CDR3 loop reads CAWSPPGGNEQFF. CDR3 coding DNA: TGTGCCTGGAGTCCCCCAGGGGGCAATGAGCAGTTCTTC.

This clonotype was seen a few times. The V call is TRBV7-2, the J call TRBJ2-7; D may be TRBD2 (6 bases). Germline CDR1 SGHTA, CDR2 FQGNSA. The CDR3 spans 12 residues. V shed 5 bases and J shed 3 bases, with 8 bases lying between them. CDR3 amino acids: CASSAGLYEQYF. The CDR3 DNA sequence: TGTGCCAGCAGCGCGGGGCTCTACGAGCAGTACTTC.

In its sample, this clonotype was seen many times. This chain connects TRBV29-1 to TRBJ2-1; unclear D gene. The V and J ends lost 0 bases and 8 bases respectively, with 8 bases between them. The CDR3 loop spans 12 amino acids. Germline CDR1 SQVTM, CDR2 ANQGSEA. The CDR3 is CSVEDRVDEQFF. The CDR3 nucleotides are TGCAGCGTTGAAGATCGGGTCGATGAGCAGTTCTTC.

DNA of the CDR3: TGCAGTGTCCCGAAGGGCGATACGCAGTATTTT. It yields the protein CSVPKGDTQYF. The chain employs TRBV20-1 and TRBJ2-3; D is unclear. The CDR3 extends over 11 amino acids. Trimming left V 7 bases short and J 6 bases short, with 11 bases between. The germline CDR1 and CDR2 sequences are DFQATT and SNEGSKA (reference sequence).

V is TRBV6-5 and J is TRBJ1-1, with TRBD1 matching over 7 bases. J was trimmed by 11 bases and V by 0 bases; bases with no gene match: 12. Germline loops: CDR1 MNHEY, CDR2 SVGAGI. The CDR3 is made up of 15 amino acids. The CDR3 DNA sequence: TGTGCCAGCAGTTACTCGATGGACAGGCCGATAAGGGCTTTCTTT. Translation gives CASSYSMDRPIRAFF.

This clonotype was observed a handful of times. The J gene is TRBJ1-3, the V gene TRBV20-1; 9 bases align to TRBD1. Germline loops: CDR1 DFQATT, CDR2 SNEGSKA (reference sequence). The CDR3 consists of 14 residues. V shed 4 bases and J 3 bases; nucleotides not matched to a gene: 4. CDR3: CSAKQGASGNTIYF. CDR3 nucleotide sequence: TGCAGTGCTAAACAGGGGGCGAGTGGAAACACCATATATTTT.

CDR3 protein: CASSQGDRGLQYF. In DNA, the CDR3 is TGCGCCAGCAGCCAAGGGGACAGGGGGCTCCAGTACTTC. The chain recombines TRBV4-3 with TRBJ2-5; 12 nucleotides align to TRBD1. CDR3 length equals 13 residues. Germline CDR1 reads LGHNA; CDR2 reads YSLEER. V gave up 1 base and J gave up 10 bases; unmatched junction bases: 1.

The gene calls are TRBV5-1 and TRBJ2-1, with D perhaps TRBD1 (5 bases). The CDR3 loop spans 15 amino acids. Trimming took off 4 bases at V and 3 bases at J, with 14 bases between the two ends. Germline lookup yields CDR1 SGHRS and CDR2 YFSETQ. CDR3 sequence reads: CASSKLDRLYNEQFF. CDR3 coding DNA: TGCGCCAGCAGCAAGCTAGACAGACTCTACAATGAGCAGTTCTTC.

This clonotype was counted a few times. V usage is TRBV7-9 and J usage is TRBJ1-4; no definite D call. V dropped 7 bases and J dropped 3 bases, with 15 bases sitting between them. The CDR3 runs 15 residues. Germline V gives CDR1 SEHNR, CDR2 FQNEAQ (reference sequence). The CDR3 loop is CASMQVPWANEKLFF. CDR3 nucleotide sequence: TGTGCCAGCATGCAAGTCCCGTGGGCTAATGAAAAACTGTTTTTT. The entire variable domain, with the rest obtained from reference TRBV7-9 and TRBJ1-4, is as follows: DTGVSQNPRHKITKRGQNVTFRCDPISEHNRLYWYRQTLGQGPEFLTYFQNEAQLEKSRLLSDRFSAERPKGSFSTLEIQRTEQGDSAMYLCASMQVPWANEKLFFGSGTQLSVL.

In this sample, this clonotype turned up a few times. The CDR3 DNA sequence: TGTGCCAGCAGTTACGGGACTAGAATCAATGAGCAGTTCTTC. Translating gives CASSYGTRINEQFF. This chain links TRBV6-5 with TRBJ2-1; 8 positions agree with TRBD2. CDR3 length equals 14 residues. Germline CDR1 is MNHEY and CDR2 is SVGAGI. With 2 bases clipped from V and 6 bases from J, the junction kept 3 bases outside the gene matches.

This clonotype was detected a few times. The chain joins TRBV9 to TRBJ2-7; 10 bases line up with TRBD1. Germline loops: CDR1 SGDLS, CDR2 YYNGEE. The CDR3 totals 15 residues. The ends lost 3 bases at V and 3 bases at J; junction bases unmatched: 6. The CDR3 sequence is CASSAAGTGVYEQYF. CDR3 nucleotides: TGTGCCAGCAGCGCAGCCGGGACAGGGGTCTACGAGCAGTACTTC.

This clonotype occurred a few times. CDR3 region: CAWDNRVNNYGYTF. The CDR3 region has the DNA TGTGCCTGGGACAACAGAGTAAATAACTATGGCTACACCTTC. The rearrangement uses TRBV30 and TRBJ1-2; D gene unclear. With 5 bases removed from V and 1 base from J, the gap between germline ends came to 14 bases. Per germline, CDR1 GTSNPN and CDR2 SVGIG (reference sequence). The CDR3 length is 14 residues. Full variable domain (missing parts from reference TRBV30 and TRBJ1-2): SQTIHQWPATLVQPVGSPLSLECTVEGTSNPNLYWYRQAAGRGLQLLFYSVGIGQISSEVPQNLSASRPQDRQFILSSKKLLLSDSGFYLCAWDNRVNNYGYTFGSGTRLTVV.

This clonotype was observed a handful of times. The chain recombines TRBV7-9 with TRBJ2-1; 9 bases are shared with TRBD2. The CDR3 has 15 residues. Trimming at V came to 5 bases and at J to 8 bases, leaving 10 bases not matched to a gene. The germline gives CDR1 SEHNR, CDR2 FQNEAQ (reference sequence). Here the CDR3 DNA reads TGTGCCAGCAGCCCCCAGGGCGGGAGGGCCTATGAGCAGTTCTTC. Translation: CASSPQGGRAYEQFF.

This clonotype was picked up a small number of times. The V and J genes are TRBV9 and TRBJ2-5, with D hard to call. Per germline, CDR1 SGDLS and CDR2 YYNGEE. The ends were cut back, 0 bases at V and 2 bases at J, with 11 bases in the middle. The CDR3 spans 15 residues. The CDR3 DNA is TGTGCCAGCAGCGTAGTTCCTGGCCCACAAGAGACCCAGTACTTC. Encoded protein: CASSVVPGPQETQYF.

Many counts were recorded for this clonotype. The chain uses TRBV11-1 and TRBJ1-5, with unresolved D. V dropped 5 bases and J dropped 5 bases, with 10 bases sitting between them. Germline V gene lookup returns CDR1 SGHAT and CDR2 FQDESV (reference sequence). The CDR3 totals 13 residues. The CDR3 DNA reads TGTGCCAGCAGCCTAAATAATGATCAGCCCCAGCATTTT. Protein product: CASSLNNDQPQHF.

Ten or more counts support this clonotype. This chain uses TRBV9 with TRBJ1-2; 7 bases are shared with TRBD1. This CDR3 comprises 19 residues. Germline CDR1 and CDR2: SGDLS and YYNGEE. V lost 0 bases, J lost 2 bases, and 16 bases stayed unmatched. In DNA form, the CDR3 reads TGTGCCAGCAGCGTAGCTAAAAGGGGGCGGACAGGCGGAAACTATGGCTACACCTTC. The encoded protein is CASSVAKRGRTGGNYGYTF.

The rearrangement uses TRBV12-3 or TRBV12-4 and TRBJ2-3; 8 bases fit TRBD2. This CDR3 contains 16 residues. The ends lost 5 bases at V and 2 bases at J; junction bases unmatched: 9. The CDR3 is CASSEPGLGNTDTQYF. CDR3 in DNA: TGTGCCAGCAGTGAGCCGGGACTAGGAAACACAGATACGCAGTATTTT.

The rearrangement links TRBV7-3 to TRBJ2-3; D not certain. Germline CDR1 SGHTA, CDR2 FQGTGA. CDR3 length equals 13 residues. Deletions cut 4 bases from V and 2 bases from J, with 7 bases between. The CDR3 sequence is CASSSAPTDTQYF. As DNA, the CDR3 is TGTGCCAGCAGCTCAGCGCCCACAGATACGCAGTATTTT.